Detailed here is one T cell receptor beta chain. This sample was included in a study of T cell responses to AZD1222 COVID-19 vaccine. The CDR3 spans 15 residues. Germline V gene lookup returns CDR1 SGHNT and CDR2 YENEEA. Trimming pared 3 bases from V and 7 bases from J, leaving 16 bases between. The assay was immunoSEQ multiplex PCR, and TCRdb's table has in-frame clones only and misses some. The sample shows roughly 150,000 clones, roughly nine tenths of them seen only once. The TCR sequence derives from an adult in good health. The chain links TRBV11-3 to TRBJ2-1; possibly TRBD2 for D (6 bases). The sequenced sample was peripheral blood, obtained on day 0 of AZD1222 vaccination. Written as DNA, the CDR3 is TGTGCCAGCAGCTTGGAACCGGGACTCAAAAATGAGCAGTTCTTC. It codes for CASSLEPGLKNEQFF. Full variable domain (outside the CDR3, taken from reference TRBV11-3 and TRBJ2-1): EAGVVQSPRYKIIEKKQPVAFWCNPISGHNTLYWYLQNLGQGPELLIRYENEEAVDDSQLPKDRFSAERLKGVDSTLKIQPAELGDSAVYLCASSLEPGLKNEQFFGPGTRLTVL.